Below, 22 T cell receptor beta chains from the same sample are listed, as sequenced in a study of T cells in women clearing cervical HPV infection. The repertoire was sequenced with immunoSEQ multiplex PCR; TCRdb's copy has only in-frame clones and lacks some. The table lists 20,000 to 25,000 clones. The specimen was blood buffy coat. These receptors were collected from a woman between 18 and 70 years old with a cervical HPV16 infection that either progressed to CIN3+ or cleared (not recorded which).

On this clone: The observed sequence ends 3 residues before the CDR3 terminus, with the missing tail filled in from the germline J gene. The rearrangement uses TRBV2 and TRBJ2-3, with TRBD1 matching 7 bases. Germline CDR1 is SNHLY and CDR2 is FYNNEI. CDR3 length equals 15 residues. V lost 2 bases, J lost 2 bases, and 4 bases stayed unmatched. This chain's CDR3 is CASSEQGQNTDTQYF. Incomplete CDR3 DNA: TGTGCCAGCAGTGAACAGGGACAGAACACAGATACG.

On this clone: Read coverage stops 3 residues before the CDR3 terminus; the germline J gene supplies the remainder. The V call is TRBV20-1, the J call TRBJ1-6; a possible D gene is TRBD1 (5 bases). This CDR3 is built from 15 residues. V lost 0 bases to trimming and J lost 1 base, with 7 bases between them. Germline lookup yields CDR1 DFQATT and CDR2 SNEGSKA (reference sequence). The CDR3 region is CSARDRGSYNSPLHF. Partial CDR3 DNA: TGCAGTGCTAGAGATAGGGGATCCTATAATTCACCC.

Note on this clone: The CDR3 extends 3 residues past the end of the read, so its final part is completed from the germline J gene. The chain joins TRBV19 to TRBJ2-7; TRBD1 matches at 9 bases. J was trimmed by 3 bases and V by 1 base; bases with no gene match: 7. Germline V gene data show CDR1 as LNHDA and CDR2 as SQIVND (reference sequence). The CDR3 is 16 amino acids. CDR3 DNA (partial): TGTGCCAGTAGTATAGGGGCGACAGGGGGTGTCTACGAG. Translated: CASSIGATGGVYE. The whole CDR3 sequence is CASSIGATGGVYEQYF. Full variable domain (missing parts from reference TRBV19 and TRBJ2-7): DGGITQSPKYLFRKEGQNVTLSCEQNLNHDAMYWYRQDPGQGLRLIYYSQIVNDFQKGDIAEGYSVSREKKESFPLTVTSAQKNPTAFYLCASSIGATGGVYEQYFGPGTRLTVT.

In the case of this clone: The CDR3 goes on 3 residues after the read ends, and that part is filled in from the germline J gene. The chain employs TRBV23-1 and TRBJ2-1; a weak D match, TRBD1 (5 bases). TRBV23-1 is noted as an ORF with a role that remains uncertain. V gave up 5 bases and J gave up 7 bases, with 15 bases separating them. The CDR3 spans 14 residues. The sequenced CDR3 bases are TGCGCCAGCAGTGCGCAGGGTTTGACGAATGAG. Translated, it gives CASSAQGLTNE. The full CDR3 protein is CASSAQGLTNEQFF.

A note on this clone: The CDR3 is cut off 3 residues early in the read; its end comes from the germline J gene. The gene calls are TRBV5-1 and TRBJ2-5; possible D gene TRBD2, 7 bases. CDR1 and CDR2 from the germline V gene are SGHRS and YFSETQ. The germline V and J ends were trimmed by 2 bases and 3 bases, with 14 bases remaining between them. The CDR3 length is 15 residues. The covered CDR3 bases are TGCGCCAGCAGCTTTTGGGGGGGCCGAGAAGAGACC. Amino acids: CASSFWGGREET. The full CDR3 is CASSFWGGREETQYF.

Regarding this clone: With the read ending 3 residues before the CDR3 end, the germline J gene is used to fill in that end. This chain joins TRBV10-3 and TRBJ2-3, with 12 bases matching TRBD2. Trimming at V came to 6 bases and at J to 5 bases, leaving 6 bases not matched to a gene. The CDR3 consists of 15 residues. Germline loops: CDR1 ENHRY, CDR2 SYGVKD. The part of the CDR3 DNA that was read is TGTGCCATCAGGGCTAGCGGGGGGGGAGGAGATACG. It specifies CAIRASGGGGDT. The entire CDR3 sequence reads CAIRASGGGGDTQYF.

Turning to this clone: The DNA ends 3 residues before the CDR3 does, and the rest of the CDR3 is filled in from the germline J gene. The chain employs TRBV20-1 and TRBJ2-1; D perhaps matches TRBD1 (5 bases). V shed 1 base and J shed 2 bases, with 9 bases lying between them. The CDR3 has 14 amino acids. Germline V gene lookup returns CDR1 DFQATT and CDR2 SNEGSKA (reference sequence). CDR3 protein: CSARVRVTYNEQFF. The part of the CDR3 DNA that was read is TGCAGTGCTAGAGTCAGGGTAACCTACAATGAG.

About this clone itself: The read is 3 residues too short to cover the CDR3 end, so that end is filled in from the germline J gene. The rearrangement links TRBV19 to TRBJ2-3; a possible D gene is TRBD1 (6 bases). This CDR3 comprises 15 residues. Trimming left V 6 bases short and J 4 bases short, with 17 bases between. The germline V gene has CDR1 LNHDA and CDR2 SQIVND (reference sequence). The CDR3 protein is CASSQGRARADTQYF. The CDR3 bases that were read are TGTGCCAGTAGCCAGGGGAGAGCTCGGGCAGATACG.

Notes on this clone: Read data end 3 residues before the CDR3 end; the end is taken from the germline J gene. V usage is TRBV19 and J usage is TRBJ1-2; a possible D gene is TRBD1 (5 bases). The CDR3 is made up of 16 amino acids. The germline V gene encodes CDR1 LNHDA and CDR2 SQIVND (reference sequence). The CDR3 loop reads CASSPTSGDWRYGYTF. The CDR3 DNA, read in part, is TGTGCCAGTAGCCCAACCTCGGGGGATTGGCGGTACGGG. Full variable domain (remainder filled in from reference TRBV19 and TRBJ1-2): DGGITQSPKYLFRKEGQNVTLSCEQNLNHDAMYWYRQDPGQGLRLIYYSQIVNDFQKGDIAEGYSVSREKKESFPLTVTSAQKNPTAFYLCASSPTSGDWRYGYTFGSGTRLTVV.

As to this clone: The DNA ends 3 residues before the CDR3 does, and the rest of the CDR3 is filled in from the germline J gene. The chain combines TRBV7-9 with TRBJ1-5, with D unclear. This CDR3 has 14 amino acids. Germline V gives CDR1 SEHNR, CDR2 FQNEAQ (reference sequence). Trimming shortened V by 3 bases and J by 0 bases, and 6 bases separated the two germline ends. The sequenced part of the CDR3 DNA is TGTGCCAGCAGCTTCGGGTTTAGCAATCAGCCC. Translated: CASSFGFSNQP. The entire CDR3 reads CASSFGFSNQPQHF.

With respect to this clone: The read finishes 3 residues shy of the CDR3 end, and the germline J gene is used to complete it. This chain joins TRBV11-2 and TRBJ1-6; D might be TRBD1 (6 bases). The length of the CDR3 is 13 residues. Germline lookup yields CDR1 SGHAT and CDR2 FQNNGV. Between the trimmed V and J ends, which lost 4 bases and 10 bases, there was a span of 11 bases. CDR3 DNA (partial): TGTGCCAGCAGCTCGGACAGAGACTCACCC. This sequence encodes CASSSDRDSP. The CDR3 in its entirety is CASSSDRDSPLHF. Combining the CDR3 with reference TRBV11-2 and TRBJ1-6 gives the whole variable domain EAGVAQSPRYKIIEKRQSVAFWCNPISGHATLYWYQQILGQGPKLLIQFQNNGVVDDSQLPKDRFSAERLKGVDSTLKIQPAKLEDSAVYLCASSSDRDSPLHFGNGTRLTVT.

Concerning this clone: The read ends 3 residues shy of where the CDR3 ends; the end is completed using the germline J gene. The chain links TRBV12-3 or TRBV12-4 to TRBJ2-7; 7 positions agree with TRBD1. J lost 2 bases, V lost 5 bases, and 15 bases had no gene match. There are 17 residues in the CDR3. The CDR3 bases that were read are TGTGCCAGCAGTCTCAGGGGATACAGGGGACCTACCTACGAG. Its translation is CASSLRGYRGPTYE. The whole CDR3 protein reads CASSLRGYRGPTYEQYF.

With respect to this clone: The read gets to within 3 residues of the CDR3 end, and the germline J gene fills in the rest. This chain connects TRBV11-2 to TRBJ1-1; tentatively, D is TRBD1 (6 bases). This CDR3 has 14 residues. CDR1 and CDR2 from the germline V gene are SGHAT and FQNNGV. This CDR3 is CASSLVAGARVAFF. The covered CDR3 bases are TGTGCCAGCAGCTTAGTAGCGGGGGCGCGCGTT.

Worth noting for this clone: The read ends 3 residues shy of where the CDR3 ends; the end is completed using the germline J gene. This rearrangement joins TRBV6-2 or TRBV6-3 to TRBJ2-4; D is uncertain. The germline V and J ends were trimmed by 5 bases and 5 bases, with 10 bases remaining between them. CDR3 length: 13 amino acids. Germline V CDR1 and CDR2: MNHEY, SVGEGT. The sequenced part of the CDR3 DNA is TGTGCCAGCAGTCCTGACATGGAAAACATT. Translation: CASSPDMENI. The CDR3 in its entirety is CASSPDMENIQYF.

Notes on this clone: Coverage ceases 3 residues before the CDR3 finishes, and the germline J gene fills in the end. This chain joins TRBV5-1 and TRBJ1-1, with 12 bases identical to TRBD1. With V trimmed by 3 bases and J by 4 bases, 1 base remained unmatched. CDR1 and CDR2 from the germline V gene are SGHRS and YFSETQ. The CDR3 length is 14 residues. CDR3: CASSSGQGATEAFF. CDR3 DNA, as far as it was read: TGCGCCAGCAGCTCGGGACAGGGGGCCACTGAA.

As for this clone: From the germline J gene comes the end of the CDR3, since the read stops 3 residues before it. The chain is built from TRBV29-1 and TRBJ2-7, with 9 bases identical to TRBD1. The length of the CDR3 is 17 residues. The trim removed 5 bases at V and 3 bases at J, leaving 17 bases unmatched. CDR1 is SQVTM and CDR2 is ANQGSEA in the germline V gene. This CDR3 is CSVFQQGASKRRYEQYF. The CDR3 DNA, read in part, is TGCAGCGTTTTCCAACAGGGGGCTTCGAAGCGGCGCTACGAG.

On this clone itself: The sequenced fragment ends 3 residues before the CDR3 boundary, so the rest is inferred from the germline J gene. V usage is TRBV2 and J usage is TRBJ1-2; D possibly corresponds to TRBD1 (5 bases). This CDR3 has 12 amino acids. In germline, CDR1 is SNHLY, CDR2 FYNNEI. Between the trimmed V and J ends, which lost 4 bases and 7 bases, there was a span of 10 bases. The CDR3 protein is CASSGRGRGYTF. The CDR3 DNA, read in part, is TGTGCCAGCAGTGGGAGGGGCCGTGGC.

As for this clone: The read stops 3 residues short of the end of the CDR3; the missing end is completed from the germline J gene. This chain links TRBV29-1 with TRBJ2-1, with D perhaps TRBD2 (6 bases). The germline V and J ends were trimmed by 3 bases and 0 bases, with 6 bases remaining between them. The germline CDR1 and CDR2 sequences are SQVTM and ANQGSEA. The length of the CDR3 is 13 residues. This chain's CDR3 is CSVDGGSYNEQFF. The sequenced part of the CDR3 DNA is TGCAGCGTTGACGGGGGCTCCTACAATGAG.

Comments on this clone: With the read ending 3 residues before the CDR3 end, the germline J gene is used to fill in that end. The chain is built from TRBV5-1 and TRBJ1-2; the D gene is possibly TRBD1 (5 bases). The CDR3 loop spans 13 amino acids. Germline lookup yields CDR1 SGHRS and CDR2 YFSETQ. The V end lost 1 base, the J end lost 5 bases, and 9 bases lay between the germline ends. The sequenced CDR3 bases are TGCGCCAGCAGCTTGACAGGTCCATATGGC. Its translation is CASSLTGPYG. The full CDR3 is CASSLTGPYGYTF.

As concerns this clone: The read halts 3 residues ahead of the CDR3 end, with the missing end drawn from the germline J gene. This chain connects TRBV10-3 to TRBJ2-3, with 7 bases lining up with TRBD1. The CDR3 spans 14 residues. Germline values: CDR1 ENHRY, CDR2 SYGVKD. V was pared by 11 bases and J by 2 bases, with 10 bases of the junction left unmatched. The CDR3 DNA, read in part, is TGTGCCTTGGCGCAGGGGGACCACACAGATACG. Protein: CALAQGDHTDT. The CDR3 in full is CALAQGDHTDTQYF.

A word on this clone: The CDR3 end is not reached by the read, which stops 3 residues before it; the germline J gene fills it in. The V and J genes are TRBV19 and TRBJ1-1; D uncertain. CDR1 is LNHDA, CDR2 SQIVND, per germline (reference sequence). Trimming shortened V by 7 bases and J by 4 bases, and 16 bases separated the two germline ends. This CDR3 has 14 residues. The CDR3 here is CASTRGRRSTEAFF. The sequenced part of the CDR3 DNA is TGTGCCAGTACCCGGGGTCGCAGGAGCACTGAA.

As to this clone: The read terminates 3 residues before the CDR3 end, so the remaining end is supplied by the germline J gene. The rearrangement links TRBV7-9 to TRBJ2-2; possible D gene TRBD2, 6 bases. The CDR3 has 14 residues. Germline-derived CDR1 and CDR2 are SEHNR and FQNEAQ (reference sequence). CDR3 protein: CASSPRGGGEKLFF. CDR3 DNA, as far as it was read: TGTGCCAGCAGCCCACGGGGAGGTGGTGAAAAG. Full variable domain (missing parts from reference TRBV7-9 and TRBJ2-2): DTGVSQNPRHKITKRGQNVTFRCDPISEHNRLYWYRQTLGQGPEFLTYFQNEAQLEKSRLLSDRFSAERPKGSFSTLEIQRTEQGDSAMYLCASSPRGGGEKLFFGEGSRLTVL.